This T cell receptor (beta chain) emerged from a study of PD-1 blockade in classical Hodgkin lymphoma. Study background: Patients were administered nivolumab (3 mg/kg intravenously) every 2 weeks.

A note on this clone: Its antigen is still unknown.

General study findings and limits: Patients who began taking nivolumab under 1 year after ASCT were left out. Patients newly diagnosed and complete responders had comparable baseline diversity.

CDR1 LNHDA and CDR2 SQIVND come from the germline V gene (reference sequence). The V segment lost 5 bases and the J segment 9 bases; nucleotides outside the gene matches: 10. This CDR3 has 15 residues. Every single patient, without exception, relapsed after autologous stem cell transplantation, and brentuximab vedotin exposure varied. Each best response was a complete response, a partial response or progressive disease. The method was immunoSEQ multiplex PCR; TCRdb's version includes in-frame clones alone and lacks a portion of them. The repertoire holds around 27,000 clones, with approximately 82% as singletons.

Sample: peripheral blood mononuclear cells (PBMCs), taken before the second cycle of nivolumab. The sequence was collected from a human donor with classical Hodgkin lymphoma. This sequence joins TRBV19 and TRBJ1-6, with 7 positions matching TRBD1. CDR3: CASSPQRQGSSPLHF. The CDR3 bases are TGTGCCAGTAGTCCCCAGAGACAGGGTAGTTCACCCCTCCACTTT.